The 21 T cell receptor beta chains reported below all come from one sample, sequenced in a study of fetal regulatory T cell absence and autoimmunity. Profiling relied on immunoSEQ multiplex PCR, and the TCRdb table lists in-frame clones only, not all of them. The sample lists some 50,000 clones; roughly 80% were seen once. Sequenced sample: cord blood. The receptors were sampled from a newborn boy with IPEX syndrome.

The gene calls are TRBV19 and TRBJ2-5, with 9 bases fitting TRBD1. The CDR3 is 15 amino acids. The germline V gene has CDR1 LNHDA and CDR2 SQIVND (reference sequence). V was pared by 3 bases and J by 6 bases, with 8 bases of the junction left unmatched. CDR3 DNA: TGTGCCAGTAGTATCCCCGGACAGGGGTCGAAGACCCAGTACTTC. Amino acid sequence: CASSIPGQGSKTQYF. Supplemented by reference TRBV19 and TRBJ2-5, the full variable domain reads DGGITQSPKYLFRKEGQNVTLSCEQNLNHDAMYWYRQDPGQGLRLIYYSQIVNDFQKGDIAEGYSVSREKKESFPLTVTSAQKNPTAFYLCASSIPGQGSKTQYFGPGTRLLVL.

This chain connects TRBV13 to TRBJ2-7; D assignment may be TRBD1 or TRBD2 (5 bases each). The CDR3 consists of 15 residues. The germline CDR1 and CDR2 sequences are PRHDT and FYEKMQ (reference sequence). With 4 bases removed from V and 3 bases from J, the gap between germline ends came to 16 bases. CDR3 coding DNA: TGTGCCAGCAGCTCCATGTGGGACCGGGACTACGAGCAGTACTTC. Protein: CASSSMWDRDYEQYF. The full variable domain, its missing parts supplied by reference TRBV13 and TRBJ2-7, is AAGVIQSPRHLIKEKRETATLKCYPIPRHDTVYWYQQGPGQDPQFLISFYEKMQSDKGSIPDRFSAQQFSDYHSELNMSSLELGDSALYFCASSSMWDRDYEQYFGPGTRLTVT.

The V and J genes are TRBV7-9 and TRBJ2-1; 9 bases agree with TRBD2. The J segment lost 7 bases and the V segment lost 3 bases, leaving 19 bases of the junction unmatched. The CDR3 is made up of 19 amino acids. Germline V gene sequence: CDR1 SEHNR, CDR2 FQNEAQ (reference sequence). The CDR3 here is CASSFSVRLAGRLGNEQFF. The CDR3 DNA reads TGTGCCAGCAGCTTCTCCGTTAGGCTAGCGGGGCGGCTCGGTAATGAGCAGTTCTTC.

This clone was detected only once. V and J are TRBV5-1 and TRBJ2-1, with TRBD2 matching 13 bases. V was clipped by 4 bases and J by 5 bases; unmatched bases: 3. CDR1 is SGHRS and CDR2 is YFSETQ in the germline V gene. This CDR3 contains 15 residues. The CDR3 DNA reads as TGCGCCAGCAGCATACTAGCGGGAGGGAACAATGAGCAGTTCTTC. Translation gives CASSILAGGNNEQFF.

This sequence joins TRBV11-2 and TRBJ1-4; D is perhaps TRBD1 (6 bases). The CDR3 is 16 amino acids. Germline V gene lookup returns CDR1 SGHAT and CDR2 FQNNGV. The V and J ends lost 2 bases and 2 bases respectively, with 12 bases between them. CDR3: CASSLMGQGTNEKLFF. CDR3 bases: TGTGCCAGCAGCTTAATGGGTCAGGGGACTAATGAAAAACTGTTTTTT.

This chain connects TRBV7-9 to TRBJ1-3, with D unresolved. The CDR3 sequence is 17 residues long. Trimming removed 4 bases from V and 0 bases from J, with 16 bases in between. Germline CDR1 and CDR2: SEHNR and FQNEAQ (reference sequence). The CDR3, as DNA: TGTGCCAGCAGCTCGGCCCGTTTTGGAGGCTCTGGAAACACCATATATTTT. This codes for CASSSARFGGSGNTIYF.

This sequence joins TRBV12-5 and TRBJ1-5; 8 bases agree with TRBD1. After removal of 0 bases from V and 2 bases from J, the junction contained 12 bases not matched to a gene. The germline V gene has CDR1 LGHNT and CDR2 FRNRAP. The CDR3 is 19 residues long. CDR3 bases: TGTGCTAGTGGTTTGGTCTACCAACAGGGGGGACGCGGCAATCAGCCCCAGCATTTT. It translates to CASGLVYQQGGRGNQPQHF.

The chain uses TRBV27 and TRBJ2-1; a weak D match, TRBD2 (5 bases). This CDR3 region has 16 residues. Trimming took off 4 bases at V and 4 bases at J, with 17 bases between the two ends. Looked up from germline, CDR1 is MNHEY and CDR2 is SMNVEV (reference sequence). CDR3 region: CASSSLVGVQYNEQFF. CDR3 nucleotides: TGTGCCAGCAGTTCCCTAGTGGGAGTCCAATACAATGAGCAGTTCTTC.

The rearrangement links TRBV29-1 to TRBJ2-5; D uncertain. Trimming stripped 4 bases from V and 5 bases from J, with 17 bases between. From germline, CDR1 is SQVTM and CDR2 ANQGSEA. The CDR3 totals 14 residues. CDR3 residues: CSVGSPWSAETQYF. The CDR3 nucleotides are TGCAGCGTTGGCAGCCCGTGGAGCGCCGAGACCCAGTACTTC. The full variable domain, rest sourced from reference TRBV29-1 and TRBJ2-5, is SAVISQKPSRDICQRGTSLTIQCQVDSQVTMMFWYRQQPGQSLTLIATANQGSEATYESGFVIDKFPISRPNLTFSTLTVSNMSPEDSSIYLCSVGSPWSAETQYFGPGTRLLVL.

The chain uses TRBV5-4 and TRBJ2-1; TRBD2 matches at 11 bases. V lost 2 bases to trimming and J lost 9 bases; unmatched junction nucleotides: 4. Germline CDR1 is SGHNT and CDR2 is YYREEE (reference sequence). The CDR3 has 14 residues. The CDR3: CASSFGTSGGEQFF. The CDR3, as DNA: TGTGCCAGCAGCTTTGGGACTAGCGGAGGTGAGCAGTTCTTC.

There are a few counts of this clone. V gene TRBV2 combines with J gene TRBJ1-2; no clear D. V was clipped by 0 bases and J by 5 bases, with 4 bases between them. Per the germline V gene, CDR1 is SNHLY and CDR2 is FYNNEI. CDR3 length: 12 residues. The CDR3 reads CASSEAGYGYTF. CDR3 nucleotides: TGTGCCAGCAGTGAAGCAGGGTATGGCTACACCTTC. Full variable domain (missing parts from reference TRBV2 and TRBJ1-2): EPEVTQTPSHQVTQMGQEVILRCVPISNHLYFYWYRQILGQKVEFLVSFYNNEISEKSEIFDDQFSVERPDGSNFTLKIRSTKLEDSAMYFCASSEAGYGYTFGSGTRLTVV.

The chain employs TRBV30 and TRBJ2-2; tentatively, D is TRBD1 or TRBD2 (5 bases each). Germline V lookup: CDR1 GTSNPN, CDR2 SVGIG (reference sequence). The V gene lost 3 bases and the J gene lost 0 bases, with 11 bases spanning the gap. CDR3 length: 15 residues. The CDR3 nucleotides read TGTGCCTGGAGAGGCGAGGGGACGAACACCGGGGAGCTGTTTTTT. It yields the protein CAWRGEGTNTGELFF.

The J gene is TRBJ1-2, the V gene TRBV18; D possibly corresponds to TRBD1 (5 bases). The CDR3 contains 12 residues. CDR1 and CDR2 from the germline V gene are KGHSH and LQKENI. With 2 bases removed from V and 7 bases from J, the gap between germline ends came to 8 bases. The CDR3: CASSPRGGGYTF. The CDR3, as DNA: TGTGCCAGCTCACCAAGGGGCGGTGGCTACACCTTC.

This chain connects TRBV5-4 to TRBJ2-1; 12 nucleotides agree with TRBD2. The J segment lost 4 bases and the V segment lost 4 bases, leaving 6 bases of the junction unmatched. The V gene's germline CDR1 is SGHNT and CDR2 YYREEE (reference sequence). The length of the CDR3 is 16 residues. DNA for the CDR3: TGTGCCAGCAGCGCGACTAGCGGGGGCCCTTACAATGAGCAGTTCTTC. Its translation is CASSATSGGPYNEQFF. Complete variable domain (other parts from reference TRBV5-4 and TRBJ2-1): ETGVTQSPTHLIKTRGQQVTLRCSSQSGHNTVSWYQQALGQGPQFIFQYYREEENGRGNFPPRFSGLQFPNYSSELNVNALELDDSALYLCASSATSGGPYNEQFFGPGTRLTVL.

This clone was seen more than once but under ten times. The chain recombines TRBV14 with TRBJ2-7; TRBD2 aligns across 11 bases. J was trimmed by 1 base and V by 1 base; bases with no gene match: 6. The CDR3 contains 17 residues. From germline, CDR1 is SGHDN and CDR2 FVKESK. Written as DNA, the CDR3 is TGTGCCAGCAGCCAAGGAGGACTAGCGGGCAAGTCCTACGAGCAGTACTTC. Its translation: CASSQGGLAGKSYEQYF. The variable domain in full, completed from reference TRBV14 and TRBJ2-7, reads EAGVTQFPSHSVIEKGQTVTLRCDPISGHDNLYWYRRVMGKEIKFLLHFVKESKQDESGMPNNRFLAERTGGTYSTLKVQPAELEDSGVYFCASSQGGLAGKSYEQYFGPGTRLTVT.

V is TRBV4-3 and J is TRBJ2-1; the D gene is possibly TRBD2 (6 bases). Germline values: CDR1 LGHNA, CDR2 YSLEER. The CDR3 sequence is 16 residues long. V gave up 3 bases and J gave up 4 bases, with 16 bases separating them. The CDR3 sequence: CASSQARDSLYNEQFF. The CDR3 DNA follows: TGCGCCAGCAGCCAGGCCCGGGACTCGCTGTACAATGAGCAGTTCTTC.

The chain carries TRBV19 and TRBJ1-2; 12 bases are a match to TRBD1. CDR3 length: 15 amino acids. V gave up 4 bases and J gave up 5 bases; unmatched junction bases: 5. The germline CDR1 and CDR2 sequences are LNHDA and SQIVND (reference sequence). The CDR3 here is CASSKGQGAWYGYTF. In DNA form, the CDR3 reads TGTGCCAGTAGTAAGGGACAGGGGGCGTGGTATGGCTACACCTTC.

The chain combines TRBV6-5 with TRBJ2-3; D is unclear. V was trimmed by 5 bases and J by 4 bases, leaving 13 bases between them. CDR1 and CDR2 from the germline V gene are MNHEY and SVGAGI. The CDR3 runs to 14 residues. In DNA, the CDR3 is TGTGCCAGCAGTCCCCTTCCTAACTCAGATACGCAGTATTTT. Amino acid sequence: CASSPLPNSDTQYF.

The chain couples TRBV7-6 to TRBJ2-3; D remains ambiguous. This CDR3 comprises 13 residues. Trimming stripped 2 bases from V and 6 bases from J, with 9 bases between. Germline lookup yields CDR1 SGHVS and CDR2 FNYEAQ. In nucleotides, the CDR3 is TGTGCCAGCAGCTTAAGGCGGACGGATACGCAGTATTTT. This sequence encodes CASSLRRTDTQYF.

The chain employs TRBV5-1 and TRBJ1-1, with D hard to call. The CDR3 is 13 residues long. V was shortened by 2 bases and J by 2 bases, with 7 bases between the two germline ends. The germline gives CDR1 SGHRS, CDR2 YFSETQ. DNA for the CDR3: TGCGCCAGCAGCTTCACAGCCAACACTGAAGCTTTCTTT. Translated: CASSFTANTEAFF. Filled out from reference TRBV5-1 and TRBJ1-1, the complete variable domain reads KAGVTQTPRYLIKTRGQQVTLSCSPISGHRSVSWYQQTPGQGLQFLFEYFSETQRNKGNFPGRFSGRQFSNSRSEMNVSTLELGDSALYLCASSFTANTEAFFGQGTRLTVV.

The chain carries TRBV25-1 and TRBJ2-7; 7 nucleotides agree with TRBD2. Germline loops: CDR1 MGHDK, CDR2 SYGVNS. The trim removed 1 base at V and 7 bases at J, leaving 1 base unmatched. This CDR3 region has 12 residues. The CDR3 coding sequence is TGTGCCAGCAGTGAATGGGGGGGAGAGCAGTACTTC. This sequence encodes CASSEWGGEQYF.